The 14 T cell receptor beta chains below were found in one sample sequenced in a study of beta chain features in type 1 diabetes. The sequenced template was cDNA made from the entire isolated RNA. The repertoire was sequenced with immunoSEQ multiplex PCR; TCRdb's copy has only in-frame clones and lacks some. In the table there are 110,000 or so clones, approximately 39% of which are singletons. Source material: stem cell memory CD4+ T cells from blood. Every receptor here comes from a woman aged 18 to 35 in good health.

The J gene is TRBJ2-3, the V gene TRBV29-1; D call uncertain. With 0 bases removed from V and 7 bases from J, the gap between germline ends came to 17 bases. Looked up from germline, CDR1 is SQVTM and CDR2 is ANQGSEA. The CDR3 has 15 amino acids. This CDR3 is CSVEDGVHGANTQYF. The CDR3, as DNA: TGCAGCGTTGAAGACGGAGTCCATGGTGCCAATACGCAGTATTTT.

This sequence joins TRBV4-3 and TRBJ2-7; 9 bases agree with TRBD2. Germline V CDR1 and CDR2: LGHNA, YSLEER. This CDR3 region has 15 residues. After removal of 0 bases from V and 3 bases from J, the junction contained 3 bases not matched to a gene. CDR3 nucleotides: TGCGCCAGCAGCCAAGAACTACTAGCGGGCTACGAGCAGTACTTC. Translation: CASSQELLAGYEQYF.

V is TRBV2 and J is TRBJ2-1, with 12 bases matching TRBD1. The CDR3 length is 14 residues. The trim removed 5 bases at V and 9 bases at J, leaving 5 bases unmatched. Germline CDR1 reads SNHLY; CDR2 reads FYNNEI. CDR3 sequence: CASSWDRGRSEQFF. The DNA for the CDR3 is TGTGCCAGCAGTTGGGACAGGGGGCGCAGTGAGCAGTTCTTC.

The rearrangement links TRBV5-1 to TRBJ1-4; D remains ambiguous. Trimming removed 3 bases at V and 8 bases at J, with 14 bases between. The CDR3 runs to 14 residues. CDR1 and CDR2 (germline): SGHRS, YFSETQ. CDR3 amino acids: CASSWTGIGEKLFF. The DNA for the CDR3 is TGCGCCAGCAGCTGGACTGGGATCGGGGAAAAACTGTTTTTT.

The CDR3 DNA follows: TGCGCCAGCGCTGGACTAGCAGACTACAATGAGCAGTTCTTC. It encodes CASAGLADYNEQFF. The gene calls are TRBV5-1 and TRBJ2-1; 8 positions agree with TRBD2. The CDR3 covers 14 residues. V lost 7 bases and J lost 3; bases outside the gene matches: 6. The V gene's germline CDR1 is SGHRS and CDR2 YFSETQ.

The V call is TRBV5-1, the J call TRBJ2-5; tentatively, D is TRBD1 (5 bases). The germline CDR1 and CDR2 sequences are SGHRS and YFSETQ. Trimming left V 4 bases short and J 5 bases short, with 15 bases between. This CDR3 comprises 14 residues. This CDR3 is CASSPARGRETQYF. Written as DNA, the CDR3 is TGCGCCAGCAGCCCCGCAAGGGGTCGGGAGACCCAGTACTTC.

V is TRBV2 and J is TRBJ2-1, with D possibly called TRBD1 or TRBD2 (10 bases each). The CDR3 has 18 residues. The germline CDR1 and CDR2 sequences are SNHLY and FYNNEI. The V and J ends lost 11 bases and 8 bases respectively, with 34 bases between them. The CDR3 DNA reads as TGTGCCCGGAAGAGGGACAGGGGATTAGCGGGAGGCAGCGATGAGCAGTTCTTC. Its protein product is CARKRDRGLAGGSDEQFF.

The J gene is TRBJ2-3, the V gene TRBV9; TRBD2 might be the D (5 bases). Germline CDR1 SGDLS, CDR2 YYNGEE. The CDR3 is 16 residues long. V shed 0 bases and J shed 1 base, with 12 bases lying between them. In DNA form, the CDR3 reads TGTGCCAGCAGCGTAGGAGGAAGTAGCGGCACAGATACGCAGTATTTT. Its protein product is CASSVGGSSGTDTQYF.

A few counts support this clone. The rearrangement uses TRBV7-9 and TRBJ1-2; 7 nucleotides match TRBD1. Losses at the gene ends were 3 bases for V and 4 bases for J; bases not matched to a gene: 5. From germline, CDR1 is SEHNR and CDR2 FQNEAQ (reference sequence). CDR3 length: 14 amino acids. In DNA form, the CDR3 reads TGTGCCAGCAGCTTGCGGACAGGTGGCTATGGCTACACCTTC. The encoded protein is CASSLRTGGYGYTF.

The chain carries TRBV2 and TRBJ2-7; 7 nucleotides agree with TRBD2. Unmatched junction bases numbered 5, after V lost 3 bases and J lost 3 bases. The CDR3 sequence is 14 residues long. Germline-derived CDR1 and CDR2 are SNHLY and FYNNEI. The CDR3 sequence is CASSDRRELYEQYF. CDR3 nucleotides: TGTGCCAGCAGTGACAGGCGGGAGCTCTACGAGCAGTACTTC.

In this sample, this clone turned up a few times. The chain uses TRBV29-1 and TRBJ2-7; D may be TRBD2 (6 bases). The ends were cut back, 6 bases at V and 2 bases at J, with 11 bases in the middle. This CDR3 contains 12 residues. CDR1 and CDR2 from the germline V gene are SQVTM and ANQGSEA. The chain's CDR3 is CSVASATYEQYF. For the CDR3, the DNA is TGCAGCGTAGCTAGCGCCACCTACGAGCAGTACTTC.

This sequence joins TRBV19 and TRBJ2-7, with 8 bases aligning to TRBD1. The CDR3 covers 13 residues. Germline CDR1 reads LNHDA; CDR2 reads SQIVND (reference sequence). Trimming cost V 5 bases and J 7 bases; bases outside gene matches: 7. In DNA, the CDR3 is TGTGCCAGTAGTGTTCAGGGGGCGGATGAGCAGTACTTC. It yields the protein CASSVQGADEQYF.

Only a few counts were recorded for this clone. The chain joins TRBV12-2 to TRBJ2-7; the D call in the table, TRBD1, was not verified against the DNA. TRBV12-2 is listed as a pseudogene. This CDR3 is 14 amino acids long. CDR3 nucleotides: TGTGCAAGTCGCTTAGCGGGGACAATCCACGAGCAGTACTTC. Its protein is CASRLAGTIHEQYF.

The chain's CDR3 is CASSFTGTSIEQFF. The CDR3 DNA reads TGTGCCAGCAGCTTTACCGGGACTAGCATTGAGCAGTTCTTC. This chain uses TRBV7-3 with TRBJ2-1; 9 bases are shared with TRBD2. The V segment lost 3 bases and the J segment 9 bases; nucleotides outside the gene matches: 6. This CDR3 has 14 residues. Germline loops: CDR1 SGHTA, CDR2 FQGTGA. The whole variable domain, filled in from reference TRBV7-3 and TRBJ2-1, reads GAGVSQTPSNKVTEKGKYVELRCDPISGHTALYWYRQSLGQGPEFLIYFQGTGAADDSGLPNDRFFAVRPEGSVSTLKIQRTERGDSAVYLCASSFTGTSIEQFFGPGTRLTVL.